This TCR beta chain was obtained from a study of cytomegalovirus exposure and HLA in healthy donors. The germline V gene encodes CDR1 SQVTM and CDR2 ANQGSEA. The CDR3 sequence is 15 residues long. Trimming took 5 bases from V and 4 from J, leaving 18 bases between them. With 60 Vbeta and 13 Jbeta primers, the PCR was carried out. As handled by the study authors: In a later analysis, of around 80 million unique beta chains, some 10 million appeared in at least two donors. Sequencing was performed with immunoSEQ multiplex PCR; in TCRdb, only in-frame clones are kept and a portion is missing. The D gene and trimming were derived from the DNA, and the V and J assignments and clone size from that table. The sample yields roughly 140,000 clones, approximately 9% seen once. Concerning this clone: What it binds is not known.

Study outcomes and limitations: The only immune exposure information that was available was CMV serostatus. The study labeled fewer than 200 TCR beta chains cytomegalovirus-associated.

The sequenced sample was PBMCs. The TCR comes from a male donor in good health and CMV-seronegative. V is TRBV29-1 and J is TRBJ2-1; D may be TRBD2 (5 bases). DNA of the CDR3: TGCAGCGTTACCGTCCCGGGGATGGGGTACAATGAGCAGTTCTTC. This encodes CSVTVPGMGYNEQFF.